This T cell receptor beta chain was captured by sequencing in a study of blood T cells in healthy people across ages. As for this clonotype: The antigen is not known.

Study findings and constraints: Observed TCR beta diversity per million T cells went down as age went up. This fall followed a roughly linear course with age.

PCR was performed a second time for about 7 to 12 cycles using a sample-barcoded 5' primer and a J-beta primer mix. TCRdb ran MiXCR on the 5' RACE reads and lists one entry per CDR3 protein. Among about 650,000 distinct CDR3 sequences, roughly 32% were seen once, and the ten largest hold 15%. CDR1 MGHRA and CDR2 YSYEKL come from the germline V gene. The CDR3 has 13 residues. V gave up 1 base and J gave up 3 bases, with 6 bases separating them. This TCR derives from a woman older than 75 in good health. The chain couples TRBV4-1 to TRBJ1-2; no clear D. Sequenced input: blood. CDR3 sequence (DNA): TGCGCCAGCAGCCAAGGTATGGACTATGGCTACACCTTC. Amino acid sequence: CASSQGMDYGYTF.